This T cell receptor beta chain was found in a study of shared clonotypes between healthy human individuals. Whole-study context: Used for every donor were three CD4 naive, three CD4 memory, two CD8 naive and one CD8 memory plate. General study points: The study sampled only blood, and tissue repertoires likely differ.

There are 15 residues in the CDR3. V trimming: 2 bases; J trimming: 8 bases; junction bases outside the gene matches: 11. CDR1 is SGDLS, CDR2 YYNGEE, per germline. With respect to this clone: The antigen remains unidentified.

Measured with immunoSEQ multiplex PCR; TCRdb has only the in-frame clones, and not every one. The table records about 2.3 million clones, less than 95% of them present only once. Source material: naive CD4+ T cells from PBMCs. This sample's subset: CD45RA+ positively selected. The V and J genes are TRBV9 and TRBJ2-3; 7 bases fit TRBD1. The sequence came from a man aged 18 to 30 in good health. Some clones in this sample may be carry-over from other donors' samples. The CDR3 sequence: CASSVSTGIPGTQYF. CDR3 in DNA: TGTGCCAGCAGCGTCTCGACAGGGATCCCTGGTACGCAGTATTTT. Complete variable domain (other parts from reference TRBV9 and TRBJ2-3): DSGVTQTPKHLITATGQRVTLRCSPRSGDLSVYWYQQSLDQGLQFLIQYYNGEERAKGNILERFSAQQFPDLHSELNLSSLELGDSALYFCASSVSTGIPGTQYFGPGTRLTVL.